This T cell receptor (beta chain) was observed in a study of PD-1 blockade in classical Hodgkin lymphoma. As for the study in general: It was nivolumab at 3 mg/kg, given intravenously every 2 weeks, that patients received.

Sequencing was performed with immunoSEQ multiplex PCR; in TCRdb, only in-frame clones are kept and a portion is missing. Of around 150,000 clones listed, just under 80% are singletons. About this clone: The target antigen is unknown.

Brentuximab vedotin exposure varied among the patients, all of whom had relapsed after autologous stem cell transplantation. Findings and caveats of the study: While CD8+ TCR diversity did not rise significantly by C4D1, CD4+ TCR diversity did. Newly diagnosed patients reportedly had lower baseline TCR diversity than healthy donors. The causes of the repertoire differences, possibly disease activity or prior therapy, remain undefined.

The source was peripheral blood mononuclear cells (PBMCs), collected before the second cycle of nivolumab. This clonotype originated in a human donor with classical Hodgkin lymphoma.

This CDR3 is CASGWDRPSGNTIYF. In DNA, the CDR3 is TGTGCTAGTGGTTGGGACCGACCCTCTGGAAACACCATATATTTT. The genes are TRBV12-5 and TRBJ1-3; weak D call: TRBD1 (5 bases). The CDR3 is made up of 15 amino acids. Germline V gene sequence: CDR1 LGHNT, CDR2 FRNRAP. Deletions cut 4 bases from V and 0 bases from J, with 10 bases between.